The T cell receptor (beta chain) described here comes from a study of kidney transplant recipient with SARS-CoV-2 infection (dated by TCRdb to about 2021). The sample's time point label is to be understood as: pre-pandemic baseline sample and day 111 after first positive SARS-CoV-2 test. The table lists this clonotype with a few counts. Its antigen remains undetermined. One base away there is no much larger clone; base qualities are not given. Instrument used: Illumina MiSeq. The peripheral T cell repertoire was profiled for human TCRbeta genes. The paper's data handling went like this. Beta-binomial modelling was applied to test for differential clonotype abundance so that variability over time was accounted for. Expanded clonotypes were screened against the ImmuneCODE reference database of SARS-CoV-2-associated TCRs and mapped to viral genome regions. Additional repertoire analyses examined TRBV gene usage, CDR3 length, CDR3 amino acid overlap between time points, distributions of clonotype abundance, and Jaccard similarity. TCRdb reprocessing: public reads trimmed at Q25 with fastp, clones called with MiXCR, in-frame beta chains kept. Identical CDR3 protein sequences are pooled into one entry, listed with their most common genes and DNA. These V and J calls originate from TCRdb's pipeline instead of the authors' own analysis. The sample table shows 200,000 to 250,000 distinct CDR3 sequences, and 29% are seen once. The top ten hold almost 7.5% of the sample.

CDR1 and CDR2 are drawn from the germline V gene (reference sequence): SGHNT, YYREEE. From cysteine to phenylalanine, the CDR3 is 15 amino acids long. The entry retains the CDR3 DNA only, 45 bases that are in frame from base 1. Trimming leaves V shorter by 0 bases and J shorter by 5 bases, with the junction holding 5 bases beyond the gene matches. The receptor comes from a young adult male patient who had COVID-19 and was a kidney transplant recipient. Some T cells may have been brought in with the graft after a transplant. The starting material was a blood sample, obtained at baseline and on roughly day 120 from a kidney transplant recipient. The sequence joins TRBV5-4 to TRBJ2-1, with 7 junctional bases fitting TRBD2. The DNA sequence is as follows: TGTGCCAGCAGCTTGGTTTCGGGAGGAGACAATGAGCAGTTCTTC. Translation gives CASSLVSGGDNEQFF.